This record covers a single T cell receptor beta chain. The sample is drawn from a study of shared T cell receptors in the human thymus. CDR3 length equals 14 residues. The germline CDR1 and CDR2 sequences are SGHKS and YYEKEE (reference sequence). Trimming cost V 2 bases and J 4 bases, with 12 bases left between them. This table comes from immunoSEQ multiplex PCR, and its TCRdb copy is limited to in-frame clones, with some not included. Of about 660,000 clones listed, approximately 87% are singletons. The same sample was also used in a study of human thymus T cells. That source reports: It was healthy Finnish infants having corrective surgery for congenital heart defects who were the donors. The thymus tissue came from resections taken during corrective heart surgery. The authors found apparently biased V and J gene usage in thymic and blood repertoires. Unrelated individuals reportedly shared highly overlapping thymic TCR repertoires.

The V gene is TRBV5-5, the J gene TRBJ1-2, with a possible D match to TRBD1 (6 bases). The receptor was isolated from a boy younger than two with a congenital heart defect. Sequenced: thymocytes. CDR3: CASSFPDRRYGYTF. The CDR3 DNA reads TGTGCCAGCAGCTTTCCCGACAGGCGCTATGGCTACACCTTC.